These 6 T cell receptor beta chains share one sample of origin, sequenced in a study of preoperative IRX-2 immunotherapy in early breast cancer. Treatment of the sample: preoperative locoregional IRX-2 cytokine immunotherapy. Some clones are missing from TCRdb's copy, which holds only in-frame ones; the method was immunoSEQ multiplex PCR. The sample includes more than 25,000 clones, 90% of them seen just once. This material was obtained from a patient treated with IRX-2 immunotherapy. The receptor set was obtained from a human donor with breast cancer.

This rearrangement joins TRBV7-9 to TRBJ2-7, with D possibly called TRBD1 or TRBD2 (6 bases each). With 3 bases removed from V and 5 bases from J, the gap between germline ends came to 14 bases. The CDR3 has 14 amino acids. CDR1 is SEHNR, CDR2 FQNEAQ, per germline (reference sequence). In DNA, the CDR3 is TGTGCCAGCAGCTTCTTAGGGGGGATAAACGAGCAGTACTTC. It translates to CASSFLGGINEQYF.

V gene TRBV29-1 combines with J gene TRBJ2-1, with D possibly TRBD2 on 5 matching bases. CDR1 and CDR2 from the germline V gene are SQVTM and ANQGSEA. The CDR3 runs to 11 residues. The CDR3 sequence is CRGSSYNEQFF. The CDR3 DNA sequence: TGCAGAGGGAGCTCCTACAATGAGCAGTTCTTC.

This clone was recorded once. CDR3 loop: CASSLNIETQYF. As DNA, the CDR3 is TGTGCCAGCAGCTTAAACATAGAGACCCAGTACTTC. This chain links TRBV7-2 with TRBJ2-5, with D uncertain. The CDR3 sequence is 12 residues long. Germline V CDR1 and CDR2: SGHTA, FQGNSA. The V and J ends lost 2 bases and 4 bases respectively, with 5 bases between them.

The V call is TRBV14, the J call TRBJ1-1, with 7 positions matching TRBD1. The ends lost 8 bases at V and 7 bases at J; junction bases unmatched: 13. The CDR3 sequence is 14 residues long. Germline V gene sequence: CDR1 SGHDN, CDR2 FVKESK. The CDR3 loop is CASARQGNVIEAFF. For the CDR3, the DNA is TGTGCCAGCGCCCGACAGGGAAATGTAATTGAAGCTTTCTTT.

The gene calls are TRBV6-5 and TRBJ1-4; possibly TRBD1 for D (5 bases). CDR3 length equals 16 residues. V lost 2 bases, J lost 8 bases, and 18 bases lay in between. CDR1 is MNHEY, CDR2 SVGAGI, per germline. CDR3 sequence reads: CASSYHPGRVGEKLFF. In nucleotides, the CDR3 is TGTGCCAGCAGTTACCATCCCGGCAGGGTCGGGGAAAAACTGTTTTTT.

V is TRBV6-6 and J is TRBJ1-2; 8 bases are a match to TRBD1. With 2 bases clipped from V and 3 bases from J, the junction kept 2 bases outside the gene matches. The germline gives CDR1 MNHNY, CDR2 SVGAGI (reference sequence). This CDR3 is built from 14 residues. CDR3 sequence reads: CASSYDRGDYGYTF. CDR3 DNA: TGTGCCAGCAGTTACGACAGGGGAGACTATGGCTACACCTTC.